These 19 T cell receptor beta chains came from one sample sequenced in a study of T cell responses to AZD1222 COVID-19 vaccine. Sequencing was performed with immunoSEQ multiplex PCR; in TCRdb, only in-frame clones are kept and a portion is missing. The sample holds about 120,000 clones, about 90% seen once. The sequencing used peripheral blood, collected on day 0 of AZD1222 vaccination. These TCRs come from an adult in good health.

The V and J genes are TRBV3-1 (or the pseudogene TRBV3-2) and TRBJ2-3; 8 bases line up with TRBD2. Germline loops: CDR1 LGHDT, CDR2 YNNKEL (reference sequence). J gave up 0 bases and V 4 bases, and 6 bases lay outside the gene matches. The CDR3 runs 16 residues. The CDR3: CASSPLAGLSTDTQYF. The CDR3 DNA is TGTGCCAGCAGCCCCTTAGCGGGGTTAAGCACAGATACGCAGTATTTT.

This chain links TRBV21-1 with TRBJ1-4. TRBV21-1 is marked as a pseudogene. The CDR3 has 12 residues. In nucleotides, the CDR3 is TGTGCCAGCCCGGACTGCCATGAAAAACTGTTTTTT. Translated, it gives CASPDCHEKLFF.

The chain links TRBV3-1 (or the pseudogene TRBV3-2) to TRBJ2-3; possibly TRBD2 for D (6 bases). The V gene lost 11 bases and the J gene lost 1 base, with 16 bases spanning the gap. The CDR3 runs to 14 residues. The germline CDR1 and CDR2 sequences are LGHDT and YNNKEL (reference sequence). Written as DNA, the CDR3 is TGTGCCGTGAACGGCGGGGCCGGCACAGATACGCAGTATTTT. Amino acids: CAVNGGAGTDTQYF.

V is TRBV6-1 and J is TRBJ1-3, with D perhaps matching TRBD1 (6 bases). CDR1 is MNHNS and CDR2 is SASEGT in the germline V gene. Trimming pared 0 bases from V and 2 bases from J, leaving 8 bases between. This CDR3 has 15 residues. CDR3 nucleotides: TGTGCCAGCAGTGAAGCTGGGGGCACTGGAAACACCATATATTTT. Residues: CASSEAGGTGNTIYF.

V and J are TRBV9 and TRBJ1-2; D remains ambiguous. V was cut by 0 bases and J by 5 bases, with 14 bases left in between. This CDR3 region has 15 residues. The germline gives CDR1 SGDLS, CDR2 YYNGEE. DNA of the CDR3: TGTGCCAGCAGCGTAGCGGTGACGGCTACGTATGGCTACACCTTC. Translating gives CASSVAVTATYGYTF.

The chain couples TRBV19 to TRBJ1-5; 7 nucleotides align to TRBD1. Losses at the gene ends were 7 bases for V and 2 bases for J; bases not matched to a gene: 5. CDR3 size: 14 residues. The germline V gene has CDR1 LNHDA and CDR2 SQIVND (reference sequence). The CDR3 loop is CASTNDRGNQPQHF. The CDR3 DNA is TGTGCCAGTACCAATGACAGGGGCAATCAGCCCCAGCATTTT.

CDR3 nucleotides: TGTGCCAGCAGCCTCCCCCCCGGGACCACGAGGATCGCGCAGTTCTTC. It encodes CASSLPPGTTRIAQFF. The chain joins TRBV7-3 to TRBJ2-1; possibly TRBD1 or TRBD2 for D (5 bases each). This CDR3 comprises 16 residues. Trimming stripped 5 bases from V and 12 bases from J, with 26 bases between. CDR1 is SGHTA and CDR2 is FQGTGA in the germline V gene. Based on the CDR3 plus reference TRBV7-3 and TRBJ2-1, the full variable domain is GAGVSQTPSNKVTEKGKYVELRCDPISGHTALYWYRQSLGQGPEFLIYFQGTGAADDSGLPNDRFFAVRPEGSVSTLKIQRTERGDSAVYLCASSLPPGTTRIAQFFGPGTRLTVL.

This clone is medium-sized in the sample. This chain uses TRBV4-3 with TRBJ2-6, with D tentatively TRBD2 (5 bases). CDR1 is LGHNA and CDR2 is YSLEER in the germline V gene. With 1 base removed from V and 2 bases from J, the gap between germline ends came to 12 bases. The CDR3 loop spans 17 amino acids. CDR3 sequence: CASSQGHSGTGANVLTF. CDR3 in DNA: TGCGCCAGCAGCCAAGGGCATTCGGGAACTGGGGCCAACGTCCTGACTTTC.

This chain links TRBV9 with TRBJ2-1; no clear D. The CDR3 loop spans 16 amino acids. Germline V lookup: CDR1 SGDLS, CDR2 YYNGEE. V was trimmed by 0 bases and J by 0 bases, leaving 10 bases between them. This CDR3 reads CASSVAGTPSYNEQFF. CDR3 bases: TGTGCCAGCAGCGTAGCTGGCACCCCCTCCTACAATGAGCAGTTCTTC. Variable domain in full (rest from reference TRBV9 and TRBJ2-1): DSGVTQTPKHLITATGQRVTLRCSPRSGDLSVYWYQQSLDQGLQFLIQYYNGEERAKGNILERFSAQQFPDLHSELNLSSLELGDSALYFCASSVAGTPSYNEQFFGPGTRLTVL.

The chain carries TRBV18 and TRBJ1-1; 8 bases are shared with TRBD1. The CDR3 is 15 amino acids. V was pared by 2 bases and J by 3 bases, with 5 bases of the junction left unmatched. Germline CDR1 is KGHSH and CDR2 is LQKENI. CDR3 loop: CASSPGTGGYTEAFF. The CDR3 nucleotides are TGTGCCAGCTCACCAGGTACAGGGGGGTACACTGAAGCTTTCTTT.

CDR3 residues: CASSLEGSETEAFF. CDR3 bases: TGCGCCAGCAGCTTGGAGGGCAGTGAAACTGAAGCTTTCTTT. V is TRBV5-1 and J is TRBJ1-1; D is undetermined. This CDR3 is 14 amino acids long. CDR1 is SGHRS and CDR2 is YFSETQ in the germline V gene. Trimming stripped 0 bases from V and 5 bases from J, with 11 bases between.

The gene calls are TRBV24-1 and TRBJ2-1; tentatively, D is TRBD2 (6 bases). The CDR3 totals 13 residues. The germline CDR1 and CDR2 sequences are KGHDR and SFDVKD. V was clipped by 4 bases and J by 9 bases, with 12 bases between them. The CDR3 coding sequence is TGTGCCACCAGTGACCCCCCCGGGGGTGAGCAGTTCTTC. Encoded protein: CATSDPPGGEQFF.

The V gene is TRBV4-2, the J gene TRBJ1-1, with D perhaps TRBD1 (5 bases). CDR1 LGHNA and CDR2 YNFKEQ come from the germline V gene. The ends were cut back, 0 bases at V and 2 bases at J, with 10 bases in the middle. CDR3 size: 15 residues. The CDR3: CASSQDAGVNTEAFF. The CDR3 DNA sequence: TGTGCCAGCAGCCAAGATGCGGGGGTCAACACTGAAGCTTTCTTT.

The rearrangement uses TRBV19 and TRBJ2-1; tentative D call: TRBD2 (5 bases). The CDR3 has 14 residues. Germline CDR1 reads LNHDA; CDR2 reads SQIVND (reference sequence). V lost 5 bases to trimming and J lost 2 bases, with 10 bases between them. The CDR3 loop reads CASSLTGTYNEQFF. As DNA, the CDR3 is TGTGCCAGTAGTCTCACCGGGACCTACAATGAGCAGTTCTTC.

The V call is TRBV3-1 (or the pseudogene TRBV3-2), the J call TRBJ2-2; 7 bases match TRBD2. The CDR3 sequence is 17 residues long. Germline CDR1 reads LGHDT; CDR2 reads YNNKEL (reference sequence). The V and J ends lost 0 bases and 4 bases, in that order; junction bases with no gene match: 8. CDR3 amino acids: CASSQDPIGTITGELFF. Here the CDR3 DNA reads TGTGCCAGCAGCCAAGACCCTATCGGGACTATCACCGGGGAGCTGTTTTTT.

The chain couples TRBV5-3 to TRBJ1-1; D possibly corresponds to TRBD1 (5 bases). TRBV5-3 counts as an open reading frame of uncertain function. The CDR3 runs 14 residues. The germline V and J ends were trimmed by 4 bases and 4 bases, with 14 bases remaining between them. The CDR3 DNA sequence: TGTGCCAGAAGCCCGGGGGTGGGGAGCACTGAAGCTTTCTTT. This translates into CARSPGVGSTEAFF.

This chain uses TRBV9 with TRBJ2-1, with TRBD2 matching over 9 bases. CDR1 and CDR2 from the germline V gene are SGDLS and YYNGEE. The CDR3 has 16 amino acids. After removal of 0 bases from V and 2 bases from J, the junction contained 3 bases not matched to a gene. The CDR3 protein is CASSVVCGRAYNEQFF. The CDR3 DNA is TGTGCCAGCAGCGTAGTATGCGGGAGGGCCTACAATGAGCAGTTCTTC.

The J gene is TRBJ1-5, the V gene TRBV19; tentative D call: TRBD1 (5 bases). CDR3 size: 18 residues. CDR1 is LNHDA, CDR2 SQIVND, per germline (reference sequence). The V and J ends lost 5 bases and 2 bases respectively, with 22 bases between them. CDR3 residues: CASSVEWGRTSGNQPQHF. For the CDR3, the DNA is TGTGCCAGTAGTGTTGAGTGGGGCAGAACGAGTGGCAATCAGCCCCAGCATTTT. Looking up the rest from reference TRBV19 and TRBJ1-5 gives the full variable domain: DGGITQSPKYLFRKEGQNVTLSCEQNLNHDAMYWYRQDPGQGLRLIYYSQIVNDFQKGDIAEGYSVSREKKESFPLTVTSAQKNPTAFYLCASSVEWGRTSGNQPQHFGDGTRLSIL.

J is TRBJ1-3 and V is TRBV7-2; TRBD1 matches 11 bases. Per the germline V gene, CDR1 is SGHTA and CDR2 is FQGNSA. The length of the CDR3 is 17 residues. V shed 5 bases and J 4 bases; nucleotides not matched to a gene: 10. CDR3 nucleotide sequence: TGTGCCAGCAGCCCTCGCCGGACAGGGGGCGCAGGAAACACCATATATTTT. Protein: CASSPRRTGGAGNTIYF.